This T cell receptor (beta chain) comes out of a study of T cell responses to AZD1222 COVID-19 vaccine. Notes on the study in general: Only a handful of people who got AZD1222 tested seropositive at baseline. A mostly white British donor set with more females was recruited, and clonal diversity was possibly underestimated.

Germline V CDR1 and CDR2: SGHKS, YYEKEE (reference sequence). This CDR3 is built from 12 residues. Between the trimmed V and J ends, which lost 0 bases and 5 bases, there was a span of 6 bases. Some clones are missing from TCRdb's copy, which holds only in-frame ones; the method was immunoSEQ multiplex PCR. The repertoire holds fewer than 85,000 clones, with roughly 85% as singletons. In regard to this clone: The antigen is unknown.

Second-dose recipients at about 4 or about 12 weeks were treated as one pooled group. This TCR was sampled from an adult who received the AZD1222 COVID-19 vaccine. The sample here was peripheral blood, taken 28 days after the second AZD1222 dose. This rearrangement joins TRBV5-5 to TRBJ2-7; possibly TRBD1 for D (5 bases). The CDR3 DNA reads as TGTGCCAGCAGCTTGGACAGGCACGAGCAGTACTTC. Translating gives CASSLDRHEQYF.